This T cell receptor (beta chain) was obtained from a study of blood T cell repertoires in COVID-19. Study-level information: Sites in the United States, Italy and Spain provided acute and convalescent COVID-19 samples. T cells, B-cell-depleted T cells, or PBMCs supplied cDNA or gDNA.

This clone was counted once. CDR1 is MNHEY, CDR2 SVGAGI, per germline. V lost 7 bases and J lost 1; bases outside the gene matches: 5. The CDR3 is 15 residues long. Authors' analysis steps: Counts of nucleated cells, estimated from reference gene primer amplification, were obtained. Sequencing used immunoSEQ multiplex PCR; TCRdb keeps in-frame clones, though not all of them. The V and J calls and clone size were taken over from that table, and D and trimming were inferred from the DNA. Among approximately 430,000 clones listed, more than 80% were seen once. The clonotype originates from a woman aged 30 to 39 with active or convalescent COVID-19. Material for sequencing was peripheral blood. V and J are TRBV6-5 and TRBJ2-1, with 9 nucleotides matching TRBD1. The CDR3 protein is CASIPGTGSYNEQFF. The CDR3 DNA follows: TGTGCCAGCATCCCCGGGACAGGGTCCTACAATGAGCAGTTCTTC.